This is a list of T cell receptor delta chains from one sample in a study of fetal and pediatric gammadelta thymocytes. TCRdb reran clone calling via CATT on the reads. This table has approximately 1,900 delta-chain clones, around a quarter appearing once. Sequenced sample: non-Vgamma9Vdelta2 gamma-delta T cells from the thymus. The receptors stem from a child who underwent cardiac surgery and was recorded as healthy. CDR3s include the opening cysteine and the closing phenylalanine or tryptophan. D genes are given only for firm matches. Clone size, where shown, is once, few, many, or a class for clones that have expanded.

v_call	j_call	clone_size	d_call	cdr3_aa	cdr3_nt
TRDV1	TRDJ1	-	TRDD3	CALGDLRDSALCWGIPHTDKLIF	TGTGCTCTTGGGGACCTTAGAGATTCGGCCCTTTGCTGGGGGATACCGCACACCGATAAACTCATCTTT
TRDV3	TRDJ1	large	TRDD3	CALHLRREYFGLLLGDTWTDKLIF	TGTGCCCTTCATCTCAGGAGGGAGTACTTCGGCCTGTTACTGGGGGATACATGGACCGATAAACTCATCTTT
TRDV1	TRDJ1	medium-sized	-	CALGEDFLCARGIVYTDKLIF	TGTGCTCTTGGGGAAGACTTCCTATGTGCACGGGGGATAGTTTACACCGATAAACTCATCTTT
TRDV1	TRDJ1	medium-sized	TRDD3	CALGDLTPLGGIRLDTDKLIF	TGTGCTCTTGGGGACCTTACTCCCTTAGGTGGGATACGGTTGGACACCGATAAACTCATCTTT
TRDV1	TRDJ1	medium-sized	TRDD2	CALGVPSYSGREYTDKLIF	TGTGCTCTTGGGGTCCCTTCCTACTCGGGGCGCGAGTACACCGATAAACTCATCTTT
TRDV1	TRDJ1	medium-sized	TRDD3	CALGELVPSNLLLGDTRGKLIF	TGTGCTCTTGGGGAACTAGTCCCATCTAACCTCCTACTGGGGGATACGAGGGGGAAACTCATCTTT
TRDV3	TRDJ1	large	TRDD3	CAFLGLSLRPKRTGDATDKLIF	TGTGCCTTTCTCGGGTTGTCGTTACGACCTAAACGTACTGGGGATGCGACCGATAAACTCATCTTT
TRDV1	TRDJ1	medium-sized	TRDD3	CALGERIFGGSTDKLIF	TGTGCTCTTGGGGAACGAATCTTTGGGGGATCCACCGATAAACTCATCTTT
TRDV1	TRDJ1	medium-sized	TRDD3	CALGEALGGTSHVGDYTDKLIF	TGTGCTCTTGGGGAAGCCTTGGGGGGGACTTCGCACGTGGGGGATTACACCGATAAACTCATCTTT
TRDV1	TRDJ1	medium-sized	TRDD3	CALGDPHSLMGDLYTDKLIF	TGTGCTCTTGGGGACCCTCATTCCCTTATGGGGGATCTGTACACCGATAAACTCATCTTT
TRDV1	TRDJ1	few	TRDD3	CALGEPGGYDTKLIF	TGTGCTCTTGGGGAACCTGGGGGATACGATACTAAACTCATCTTT
TRDV1	TRDJ1	medium-sized	TRDD3	CALGELGNPPWYGGYANFASDKLIF	TGTGCTCTTGGGGAACTTGGTAACCCTCCCTGGTACGGGGGATACGCGAATTTTGCCTCCGATAAACTCATCTTT
TRDV1	TRDJ1	medium-sized	TRDD2	CALGVPRPSYKGIGTDKLIF	TGTGCTCTTGGGGTACCCAGGCCTTCCTACAAGGGGATAGGTACCGATAAACTCATCTTT
TRDV1	TRDJ1	few	TRDD3	CALGELEVRSGGTQFHTDKLIF	TGTGCTCTTGGGGAACTAGAGGTGAGATCTGGGGGAACTCAGTTCCACACCGATAAACTCATCTTT
TRAV29/DV5	TRDJ1	medium-sized	TRDD3	CAASTSHRDTGVLAESDKLIF	TGTGCAGCAAGTACTTCCCATCGAGATACTGGGGTTCTAGCGGAGTCCGATAAACTCATCTTT
TRAV38-2/DV8	TRDJ1	medium-sized	TRDD3	CAYRRASSFLWGIRVSADKLIF	TGTGCTTATAGGCGCGCCTCCTCGTTCCTCTGGGGGATACGCGTATCTGCCGATAAACTCATCTTT
TRDV1	TRDJ1	medium-sized	TRDD3	CALGELRRQPVLGDTSPKLIF	TGTGCTCTTGGGGAACTAAGAAGACAACCCGTACTGGGGGATACTTCGCCAAAACTCATCTTT
TRDV1	TRDJ1	-	TRDD3	CALGEGVPPPYWGIRDRADKLIF	TGTGCTCTTGGGGAAGGAGTACCTCCCCCGTACTGGGGGATACGGGATCGAGCCGATAAACTCATCTTT
TRDV3	TRDJ1	-	-	CALLEVDTDKLIF	TGTGCCCTACTCGAGGTCGATACCGATAAACTCATCTTT
TRDV1	TRDJ1	large	-	CALGGGLPALRRKFRLIF	TGTGCTCTTGGGGGAGGTCTTCCCGCCCTGAGGAGGAAATTTAGACTCATCTTT
TRDV1	TRDJ1	medium-sized	-	CALGEPNRQPSCYTDKLIF	TGTGCTCTTGGGGAACCCAATCGGCAACCTTCTTGCTACACCGATAAACTCATCTTT
TRDV1	TRDJ1	medium-sized	TRDD3	CALGELKTLPRTGGPNDTDKLIF	TGTGCTCTTGGGGAACTTAAAACCCTACCCCGTACTGGGGGACCTAATGACACCGATAAACTCATCTTT
TRAV23/DV6	TRDJ1	medium-sized	TRDD3	CAVDHPGGVCTGGYFWTDKLIF	TGTGCCGTGGACCATCCCGGTGGTGTTTGTACTGGGGGATACTTTTGGACCGATAAACTCATCTTT
TRDV1	TRDJ1	-	-	CALGEVGVRHSYTDKLIF	TGTGCTCTTGGGGAAGTCGGGGTTAGACACTCTTACACCGATAAACTCATCTTT
TRDV1	TRDJ1	medium-sized	-	CALGELPATRGSRYTDKLIF	TGTGCTCTTGGGGAGCTTCCCGCGACTAGGGGGTCCCGGTACACCGATAAACTCATCTTT
TRDV1	TRDJ1	medium-sized	TRDD3	CALGELGAYWGDVGADKLIF	TGTGCTCTTGGGGAACTAGGCGCTTACTGGGGGGATGTCGGTGCCGATAAACTCATCTTT
TRDV1	TRDJ1	medium-sized	-	CALGGIPSFPNLLGKKYTDKLIF	TGTGCTCTTGGGGGAATTCCTAGTTTCCCCAATTTACTGGGGAAGAAGTACACCGATAAACTCATCTTT
TRDV1	TRDJ1	medium-sized	TRDD3	CALGSLGASTSGGGYASKLIF	TGTGCTCTTGGGTCACTGGGAGCCTCTACATCTGGTGGGGGATACGCGAGTAAACTCATCTTT
TRDV1	TRDJ1	-	TRDD3	CALGGSLGAYTDKLIF	TGTGCTCTTGGGGGATCTCTGGGGGCCTACACCGATAAACTCATCTTT
TRDV1	TRDJ1	medium-sized	TRDD3	CALGELTGGFGADKLIF	TGTGCTCTTGGGGAACTAACTGGGGGATTCGGTGCCGATAAACTCATCTTT
TRDV1	TRDJ2	medium-sized	-	CALGGFSYEAGESIALTAQLFF	TGTGCTCTTGGGGGATTCTCCTACGAGGCTGGGGAAAGTATAGCTTTGACAGCACAACTCTTCTTT
TRDV1	TRDJ1	few	-	CALGERGILPRSGALLIF	TGTGCTCTTGGGGAACGGGGCATCCTGCCCCGGTCCGGGGCTCTACTCATCTTT
TRAV38-2/DV8	TRDJ1	medium-sized	-	CAYRSATSINTDKLIF	TGTGCTTATAGGAGCGCGACTTCGATTAACACCGATAAACTCATCTTT
TRDV1	TRDJ1	large	TRDD3	CALGEPDSGGYAPPPFGTDKLIF	TGTGCTCTTGGGGAACCAGACTCTGGTGGATACGCGCCCCCTCCTTTTGGCACCGATAAACTCATCTTT
TRDV2	TRDJ1	large	-	CACDTAIREYTDKLIF	TGTGCCTGTGACACGGCCATACGGGAGTACACCGATAAACTCATCTTT
TRDV1	TRDJ1	medium-sized	TRDD3	CALGQLVALLPAGGYYPEYTDKLIF	TGTGCTCTTGGCCAACTTGTAGCCCTCCTACCGGCTGGGGGATACTATCCGGAGTACACCGATAAACTCATCTTT
TRDV1	TRDJ4	medium-sized	TRDD3	CALGDLGTSPGGGLVRPLIF	TGTGCTCTTGGGGACCTGGGCACTTCCCCTGGTGGGGGATTAGTCAGACCCCTGATCTTT
TRDV1	TRDJ1	medium-sized	TRDD3	CALGVLVSYASTGGSPYTDKLIF	TGTGCTCTTGGGGTTCTTGTTTCCTACGCTAGTACTGGGGGATCCCCTTACACCGATAAACTCATCTTT
TRDV3	TRDJ1	few	-	CASQNSTTGLGLERYTDKLIF	TGTGCCTCTCAAAACTCCACAACTGGCTTAGGGCTGGAGAGATACACCGATAAACTCATCTTT
TRDV1	TRDJ1	medium-sized	-	CALGEPPTVGDEGLIF	TGTGCTCTTGGGGAACCTCCTACGGTTGGGGATGAGGGACTCATCTTT
TRDV1	TRDJ4	-	TRDD3	CALNPLTFLPSRHWGIREFSRPLIF	TGTGCTCTTAACCCCTTAACTTTTCTTCCCTCACGTCACTGGGGGATACGCGAATTCTCCAGACCCCTGATCTTT
TRDV1	TRDJ1	medium-sized	TRDD3	CALGDPPAFQFSGGCEADKLIF	TGTGCTCTTGGGGACCCCCCGGCCTTCCAGTTTTCTGGGGGATGCGAGGCCGATAAACTCATCTTT
TRAV36/DV7	TRDJ1	medium-sized	TRDD3	CAVDRGYRGWRPDKLIF	TGTGCTGTGGATCGGGGATACCGGGGATGGAGACCCGATAAACTCATCTTT
TRDV1	TRDJ1	large	TRDD3	CALGERFSGGIQYTDKLIF	TGTGCTCTTGGGGAACGGTTCAGTGGGGGGATCCAGTACACCGATAAACTCATCTTT
TRDV1	TRDJ1	medium-sized	TRDD3	CALGESSPTGGSFTDKLIF	TGTGCTCTTGGGGAATCTTCCCCCACTGGGGGATCTTTCACCGATAAACTCATCTTT
TRAV36/DV7	TRDJ1	medium-sized	TRDD3	CAVRHLHTGGYVTDKLIF	TGTGCTGTCCGACACCTTCATACTGGGGGATACGTCACCGATAAACTCATCTTT